One and the same sample provided the 20 T cell receptor beta chains below, sequenced in a study of blood T cell repertoires in COVID-19. TCRdb's copy holds only in-frame clones and misses some; the assay was immunoSEQ multiplex PCR. The table has 150,000 or so clones, 82% seen once. The sample consisted of peripheral blood. These receptors came from a human donor with acute or convalescent COVID-19. The donor label of this sample is uncertain.

The chain has TRBV6-5 and TRBJ1-2; the D gene is possibly TRBD1 (5 bases). V lost 6 bases and J 5 bases, leaving 19 bases between the germline ends. Per the germline V gene, CDR1 is MNHEY and CDR2 is SVGAGI. The CDR3 has 15 residues. The CDR3 protein is CASSSNSVGGYGYTF. CDR3 DNA sequence: TGTGCCAGCAGCTCAAATTCAGTCGGGGGGTATGGCTACACCTTC.

This clone has just one count. The chain employs TRBV10-1 and TRBJ1-1, with D uncertain. This CDR3 is built from 12 residues. Per the germline V gene, CDR1 is WNHNN and CDR2 is SYGVQD (reference sequence). V was pared by 2 bases and J by 8 bases, with 9 bases between. The CDR3 spells CASSERGLEAFF. In DNA form, the CDR3 reads TGCGCCAGCAGTGAGCGGGGTCTCGAAGCTTTCTTT.

The CDR3 protein is CASSFGQGTGELFF. The CDR3 nucleotides read TGCGCCAGCAGCTTTGGACAGGGCACCGGGGAGCTGTTTTTT. The chain has TRBV5-1 and TRBJ2-2; TRBD1 aligns across 8 bases. V shed 2 bases and J 4 bases; nucleotides not matched to a gene: 1. This CDR3 has 14 residues. Germline V gene lookup returns CDR1 SGHRS and CDR2 YFSETQ.

This clone was counted only a few times. The V gene is TRBV19, the J gene TRBJ1-2; D may be TRBD1 (6 bases). Trimming left V 10 bases short and J 5 bases short, with 14 bases between. This CDR3 region has 12 residues. CDR1 is LNHDA, CDR2 SQIVND, per germline (reference sequence). The CDR3 sequence is CATTGMGYGYTF. In DNA form, the CDR3 reads TGTGCCACCACAGGGATGGGGTATGGCTACACCTTC.

The chain couples TRBV29-1 to TRBJ2-7; 11 bases map to TRBD1. CDR3 length: 14 amino acids. J lost 7 bases, V lost 3 bases, and 8 bases had no gene match. From germline, CDR1 is SQVTM and CDR2 ANQGSEA. The CDR3 DNA follows: TGCAGCGTTGATTCGGGACAGGGGGTTCGAGAGCAGTACTTC. The encoded protein is CSVDSGQGVREQYF.

As DNA, the CDR3 is TGTGCCAGCTCCCGGAAAGGAGCGGGGGCTTACGGGGGCACAGATACGCAGTATTTT. Residues: CASSRKGAGAYGGTDTQYF. The V and J genes are TRBV18 and TRBJ2-3, with TRBD2 identical over 8 bases. This CDR3 has 19 amino acids. Looked up from germline, CDR1 is KGHSH and CDR2 is LQKENI. J was trimmed by 1 base and V by 6 bases; bases with no gene match: 18.

The chain uses TRBV19 and TRBJ1-1; D gene ambiguous. The length of the CDR3 is 13 residues. Trimming left V 0 bases short and J 6 bases short, with 8 bases between. Germline V gene data show CDR1 as LNHDA and CDR2 as SQIVND (reference sequence). The CDR3 loop reads CASSIDPSSEAFF. The CDR3 bases are TGTGCCAGTAGTATAGATCCCTCCTCTGAAGCTTTCTTT.

The V call is TRBV9, the J call TRBJ1-2; D possibly corresponds to TRBD1 (6 bases). Germline V lookup: CDR1 SGDLS, CDR2 YYNGEE. Deletions cut 3 bases from V and 2 bases from J, with 14 bases between. This CDR3 region has 15 residues. CDR3 DNA sequence: TGTGCCAGCAGCGGAAGGGGGGGCCTAAACTATGGCTACACCTTC. This sequence encodes CASSGRGGLNYGYTF. The full variable domain, completed using reference TRBV9 and TRBJ1-2, is DSGVTQTPKHLITATGQRVTLRCSPRSGDLSVYWYQQSLDQGLQFLIQYYNGEERAKGNILERFSAQQFPDLHSELNLSSLELGDSALYFCASSGRGGLNYGYTFGSGTRLTVV.

V gene TRBV6-5 combines with J gene TRBJ2-5; TRBD2 is a possible D gene (6 bases). The CDR3 spans 16 residues. V was cut by 4 bases and J by 5 bases, with 20 bases left in between. CDR1 MNHEY and CDR2 SVGAGI come from the germline V gene. The CDR3 loop reads CASSSLSGGDLETQYF. The DNA for the CDR3 is TGTGCCAGCAGTTCCCTCTCTGGCGGGGACTTGGAGACCCAGTACTTC.

The genes are TRBV7-9 and TRBJ1-4, with D tentatively TRBD1 (5 bases). V was shortened by 5 bases and J by 7 bases, with 11 bases between the two germline ends. The CDR3 length is 13 residues. Germline CDR1 and CDR2: SEHNR and FQNEAQ (reference sequence). The CDR3 here is CASSPQGSEKLFF. CDR3 coding DNA: TGTGCCAGCAGCCCTCAGGGCAGTGAAAAACTGTTTTTT.

This clone was seen just once. The V call is TRBV19, the J call TRBJ1-1; 7 positions agree with TRBD1. Germline loops: CDR1 LNHDA, CDR2 SQIVND (reference sequence). The V gene end was trimmed by 4 bases and the J gene end by 2 bases; junction bases not matched to a gene: 4. CDR3 length: 14 residues. The CDR3 sequence is CASSTTGDNTEAFF. The CDR3, as DNA: TGTGCCAGTAGTACCACAGGGGATAACACTGAAGCTTTCTTT.

The chain uses TRBV30 and TRBJ1-1; tentative D call: TRBD1 (6 bases). V shed 3 bases and J shed 4 bases, with 15 bases lying between them. Germline CDR1 is GTSNPN and CDR2 is SVGIG (reference sequence). The CDR3 sequence is 14 residues long. Here the CDR3 reads CAWSFTGSGTEAFF. The DNA of the CDR3 is TGTGCCTGGAGCTTCACAGGGTCTGGCACTGAAGCTTTCTTT.

The table lists this clone with a few counts. The CDR3 region is CASSAYGNQPQHF. DNA for the CDR3: TGTGCCAGCAGCGCCTATGGCAATCAGCCCCAGCATTTT. The chain joins TRBV14 to TRBJ1-5, with D unclear. Looked up from germline, CDR1 is SGHDN and CDR2 is FVKESK. The ends were cut back, 5 bases at V and 2 bases at J, with 7 bases in the middle. The CDR3 loop spans 13 amino acids.

V and J are TRBV19 and TRBJ1-1, with a possible D match to TRBD1 (6 bases). CDR3 size: 14 residues. The V end lost 7 bases, the J end lost 0 bases, and 12 bases lay between the germline ends. Germline-derived CDR1 and CDR2 are LNHDA and SQIVND (reference sequence). The DNA of the CDR3 is TGTGCCAGTACCCACACAGGGATGAACACTGAAGCTTTCTTT. This gives the protein CASTHTGMNTEAFF.

V gene TRBV7-2 combines with J gene TRBJ1-2, with 10 bases lining up with TRBD1. CDR3 size: 14 residues. Per germline, CDR1 SGHTA and CDR2 FQGNSA. The junction had 12 bases not matched to a gene; V was cut back by 5 bases and J by 12 bases. CDR3 sequence (DNA): TGTGCCAGCAGCCCCAAACCGGGACAGGGGACCGACACCTTC. It specifies CASSPKPGQGTDTF.

As for this clone: At one end, the junction sequence differs from germline, possibly due to a read error. The V gene is TRBV11-2, the J gene TRBJ2-3; no clear D gene. The CDR3 extends over 12 amino acids. Germline V gene data show CDR1 as SGHAT and CDR2 as FQNNGV. The CDR3 protein is CASSPLADAQYF. The CDR3 DNA is TGTGCCAGCAGCCCTTTAGCAGATGCGCAGTATTTT.

The chain uses TRBV6-2 or TRBV6-3 and TRBJ2-5; a weak D match, TRBD1 (6 bases). The germline V and J ends were trimmed by 5 bases and 5 bases, with 21 bases remaining between them. Germline values: CDR1 MNHEY, CDR2 SVGEGT. The CDR3 runs to 16 residues. This chain's CDR3 is CASSLRDIIRRETQYF. The CDR3 DNA sequence: TGTGCCAGCAGTCTCCGGGACATCATAAGGAGGGAGACCCAGTACTTC.

The chain couples TRBV30 to TRBJ2-1; TRBD2 agrees at 8 bases. This CDR3 has 13 residues. V lost 6 bases, J lost 7 bases, and 8 bases stayed unmatched. Looked up from germline, CDR1 is GTSNPN and CDR2 is SVGIG (reference sequence). CDR3 sequence reads: CACRGGARNEQFF. The CDR3 DNA is TGTGCCTGCCGGGGGGGGGCACGGAATGAGCAGTTCTTC.

This rearrangement joins TRBV12-3 or TRBV12-4 to TRBJ1-1, with D maybe TRBD1 (5 bases). CDR3 length: 12 amino acids. Trimming pared 4 bases from V and 7 bases from J, leaving 10 bases between. The CDR3 protein is CASSSRDSEAFF. The CDR3, as DNA: TGTGCCAGCAGTTCCCGAGACAGTGAAGCTTTCTTT.

In its sample, this clone was seen a few times. The rearrangement joins TRBV19 to TRBJ1-1; D gene unclear. Germline V gives CDR1 LNHDA, CDR2 SQIVND (reference sequence). Trimming removed 3 bases from V and 1 base from J, with 6 bases in between. This CDR3 is 13 amino acids long. The CDR3 reads CASSIWRNTEAFF. The DNA for the CDR3 is TGTGCCAGTAGTATTTGGAGGAACACTGAAGCTTTCTTT.